The 18 T cell receptor beta chains presented below share a single source sample, sequenced in a study of blood T cell repertoires in COVID-19. Produced via immunoSEQ multiplex PCR; TCRdb's table is partial and in-frame only. Of around 140,000 clones listed, roughly 90% were seen once; the top ten hold less than 3%. Sequenced input: peripheral blood. The receptors originated from a man aged 60 to 69 with active or convalescent COVID-19.

This clone was seen only a few times. The rearrangement links TRBV18 to TRBJ2-7; the match to TRBD1 covers 8 bases. This CDR3 spans 13 amino acids. The V gene's germline CDR1 is KGHSH and CDR2 LQKENI. The V and J ends lost 2 bases and 6 bases, in that order; junction bases with no gene match: 3. This CDR3 reads CASSPNRGSEQYF. CDR3 bases: TGTGCCAGCTCACCAAACAGGGGGAGCGAGCAGTACTTC. Full variable domain (remainder filled in from reference TRBV18 and TRBJ2-7): NAGVMQNPRHLVRRRGQEARLRCSPMKGHSHVYWYRQLPEEGLKFMVYLQKENIIDESGMPKERFSAEFPKEGPSILRIQQVVRGDSAAYFCASSPNRGSEQYFGPGTRLTVT.

This rearrangement joins TRBV10-3 to TRBJ2-4, with 9 nucleotides matching TRBD1. Germline V gives CDR1 ENHRY, CDR2 SYGVKD. The length of the CDR3 is 16 residues. V trimming: 6 bases; J trimming: 3 bases; junction bases outside the gene matches: 9. The CDR3 reads CAISSTGGQGKNIQYF. Written as DNA, the CDR3 is TGTGCCATCAGCTCAACAGGGGGACAGGGCAAAAACATTCAGTACTTC.

The chain couples TRBV7-2 to TRBJ2-5; 7 positions agree with TRBD1. V dropped 3 bases and J dropped 1; count of bases not matched to a gene: 5. CDR3 length: 15 amino acids. Germline loops: CDR1 SGHTA, CDR2 FQGNSA. The CDR3: CASSFETGTQETQYF. CDR3 DNA sequence: TGTGCCAGCAGCTTTGAGACAGGGACCCAAGAGACCCAGTACTTC.

The chain links TRBV6-5 to TRBJ2-6; the match to TRBD1 covers 7 bases. There are 15 residues in the CDR3. Germline CDR1 MNHEY, CDR2 SVGAGI. The J segment lost 0 bases and the V segment lost 6 bases, leaving 2 bases of the junction unmatched. The DNA of the CDR3 is TGTGCCAGCAGAGGGGGCGGCTCTGGGGCCAACGTCCTGACTTTC. Its protein product is CASRGGGSGANVLTF.

The rearrangement uses TRBV11-1 and TRBJ2-2; D is unclear. The CDR3 loop spans 15 amino acids. Trimming shortened V by 1 base and J by 0 bases, and 6 bases separated the two germline ends. Germline CDR1 SGHAT, CDR2 FQDESV (reference sequence). The CDR3 region has the DNA TGTGCCAGCAGCTTAGACTCATCGAACACCGGGGAGCTGTTTTTT. Translating it yields CASSLDSSNTGELFF.

The chain has TRBV5-8 and TRBJ1-5, with D hard to call. The CDR3 spans 16 residues. CDR1 and CDR2 from the germline V gene are SGHTS and YDEGEE. Trimming shortened V by 0 bases and J by 4 bases, and 14 bases separated the two germline ends. DNA for the CDR3: TGTGCCAGCAGCTTGGCCTACGGACGGGAAAATCAGCCCCAGCATTTT. Encoded protein: CASSLAYGRENQPQHF.

The chain is built from TRBV7-3 and TRBJ2-3, with TRBD1 identical over 8 bases. V was clipped by 4 bases and J by 4 bases; unmatched bases: 4. This CDR3 has 14 amino acids. Germline CDR1 is SGHTA and CDR2 is FQGTGA. The CDR3 sequence is CASSSGGAADTQYF. The DNA of the CDR3 is TGTGCCAGCAGCTCAGGGGGCGCGGCAGATACGCAGTATTTT.

This chain links TRBV9 with TRBJ2-3; the D is unclear. V lost 5 bases and J 4 bases, leaving 8 bases between the germline ends. The germline V gene encodes CDR1 SGDLS and CDR2 YYNGEE. CDR3 length: 12 residues. The CDR3: CASSSPPDTQYF. For the CDR3, the DNA is TGTGCCAGCAGTAGTCCCCCAGATACGCAGTATTTT.

This clone was seen a single time. J is TRBJ1-4 and V is TRBV6-5; perhaps TRBD1 as D (5 bases). Per the germline V gene, CDR1 is MNHEY and CDR2 is SVGAGI. With 0 bases removed from V and 6 bases from J, the gap between germline ends came to 11 bases. There are 15 residues in the CDR3. The CDR3 spells CASSYSAGSYEKLFF. The CDR3 nucleotides are TGTGCCAGCAGTTACTCGGCAGGGTCTTATGAAAAACTGTTTTTT.

The chain carries TRBV2 and TRBJ2-3, with 13 bases fitting TRBD2. From germline, CDR1 is SNHLY and CDR2 FYNNEI. This CDR3 spans 15 amino acids. Trimming cost V 4 bases and J 4 bases; bases outside gene matches: 2. This CDR3 reads CASSALAGGPDTQYF. CDR3 sequence (DNA): TGTGCCAGCAGTGCACTAGCGGGGGGGCCAGATACGCAGTATTTT.

The V call is TRBV19, the J call TRBJ1-2; 9 bases align to TRBD1. This CDR3 is built from 15 residues. The V gene's germline CDR1 is LNHDA and CDR2 SQIVND (reference sequence). V lost 5 bases and J lost 3; bases outside the gene matches: 7. This chain's CDR3 is CASSARDRAHYGYTF. The CDR3 bases are TGTGCCAGTAGTGCCCGGGACAGGGCCCACTATGGCTACACCTTC.

This chain connects TRBV7-8 to TRBJ2-5; D is possibly TRBD2 (7 bases). CDR3 size: 14 residues. Germline loops: CDR1 SGHVS, CDR2 FQNEAQ. The germline V and J ends were trimmed by 5 bases and 4 bases, with 14 bases remaining between them. The CDR3 nucleotides are TGTGCCAGCAGCCTCAGGGGAGGGGGAGAGACCCAGTACTTC. Translating it yields CASSLRGGGETQYF.

The chain is built from TRBV19 and TRBJ1-2; D ambiguous. Germline V gives CDR1 LNHDA, CDR2 SQIVND (reference sequence). The V end lost 3 bases, the J end lost 4 bases, and 9 bases lay between the germline ends. There are 13 residues in the CDR3. CDR3 sequence reads: CASSIRSLYGYTF. In DNA, the CDR3 is TGTGCCAGTAGTATCCGGTCCCTCTATGGCTACACCTTC.

The CDR3 DNA reads as TGTGCCAGCAGCTTGGACTCAGATACGCAGTATTTT. It specifies CASSLDSDTQYF. The genes are TRBV7-6 and TRBJ2-3; weak D call: TRBD2 (5 bases). CDR3 length: 12 residues. CDR1 is SGHVS, CDR2 FNYEAQ, per germline. V shed 3 bases and J shed 4 bases, with 5 bases lying between them.

J is TRBJ1-5 and V is TRBV7-2; D ambiguous. The CDR3 is 13 amino acids. Per the germline V gene, CDR1 is SGHTA and CDR2 is FQGNSA. V was cut by 4 bases and J by 4 bases, with 8 bases left in between. CDR3 coding DNA: TGTGCCAGCAGCTCCTACAGTAATCAGCCCCAGCATTTT. Encoded protein: CASSSYSNQPQHF.

V is TRBV11-2 and J is TRBJ1-3; D possibly corresponds to TRBD1 (5 bases). The CDR3 covers 14 residues. Trimming took off 8 bases at V and 0 bases at J, with 11 bases between the two ends. Germline CDR1 reads SGHAT; CDR2 reads FQNNGV. The CDR3 loop reads CASGGVRSGNTIYF. In nucleotides, the CDR3 is TGTGCCAGCGGGGGGGTCCGCTCTGGAAACACCATATATTTT. Looking up the rest from reference TRBV11-2 and TRBJ1-3 gives the full variable domain: EAGVAQSPRYKIIEKRQSVAFWCNPISGHATLYWYQQILGQGPKLLIQFQNNGVVDDSQLPKDRFSAERLKGVDSTLKIQPAKLEDSAVYLCASGGVRSGNTIYFGEGSWLTVV.

This clone appeared a few times. V is TRBV19 and J is TRBJ2-3; tentative D call: TRBD2 (6 bases). CDR3 size: 16 residues. With 3 bases removed from V and 1 base from J, the gap between germline ends came to 14 bases. Germline V gene data show CDR1 as LNHDA and CDR2 as SQIVND (reference sequence). CDR3 amino acids: CASSMPQGGGTDTQYF. The CDR3, as DNA: TGTGCCAGTAGTATGCCGCAGGGAGGAGGCACAGATACGCAGTATTTT.

The chain joins TRBV5-5 to TRBJ2-7, with 7 nucleotides matching TRBD2. V gave up 3 bases and J gave up 2 bases; unmatched junction bases: 2. This CDR3 comprises 13 residues. The V gene's germline CDR1 is SGHKS and CDR2 YYEKEE (reference sequence). The CDR3 DNA is TGTGCCAGCAGCTCTAGCGGACCCTACGAGCAGTACTTC. Its protein product is CASSSSGPYEQYF.